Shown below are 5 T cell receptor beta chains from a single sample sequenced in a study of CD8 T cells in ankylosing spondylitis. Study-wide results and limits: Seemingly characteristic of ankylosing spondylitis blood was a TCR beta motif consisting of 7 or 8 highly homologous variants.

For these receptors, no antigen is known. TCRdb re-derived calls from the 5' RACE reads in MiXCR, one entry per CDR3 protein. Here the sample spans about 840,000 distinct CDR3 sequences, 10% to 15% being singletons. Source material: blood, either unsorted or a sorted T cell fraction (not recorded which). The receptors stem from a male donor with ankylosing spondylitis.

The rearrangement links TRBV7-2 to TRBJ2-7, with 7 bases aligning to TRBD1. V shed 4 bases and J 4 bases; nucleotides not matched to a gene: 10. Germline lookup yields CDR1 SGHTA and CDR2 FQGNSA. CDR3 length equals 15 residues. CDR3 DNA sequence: TGTGCCAGCAGCTCCCCCGACAGGGCACGGTACGAGCAGTACTTC. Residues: CASSSPDRARYEQYF.

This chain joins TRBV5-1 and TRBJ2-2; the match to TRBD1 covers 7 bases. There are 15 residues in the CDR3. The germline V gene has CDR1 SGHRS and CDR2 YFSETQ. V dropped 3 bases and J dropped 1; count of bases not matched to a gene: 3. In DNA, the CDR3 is TGCGCCAGCAGCTGGGCAGGGGGGAACACCGGGGAGCTGTTTTTT. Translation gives CASSWAGGNTGELFF.

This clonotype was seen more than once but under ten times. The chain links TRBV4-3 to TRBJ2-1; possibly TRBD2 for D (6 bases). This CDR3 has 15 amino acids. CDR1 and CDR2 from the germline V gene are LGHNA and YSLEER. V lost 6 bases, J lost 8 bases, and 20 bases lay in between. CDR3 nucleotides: TGCGCCAGCAGTCACCGTTGGGCTAGCGATTATGAGCAGTTCTTC. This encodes CASSHRWASDYEQFF.

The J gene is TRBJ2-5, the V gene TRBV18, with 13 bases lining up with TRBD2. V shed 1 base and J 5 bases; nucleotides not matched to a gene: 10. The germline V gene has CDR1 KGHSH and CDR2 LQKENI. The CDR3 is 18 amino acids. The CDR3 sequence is CASSPRTSGGLLGETQYF. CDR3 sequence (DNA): TGTGCCAGCTCACCACGGACTAGCGGGGGCCTACTGGGGGAGACCCAGTACTTC.

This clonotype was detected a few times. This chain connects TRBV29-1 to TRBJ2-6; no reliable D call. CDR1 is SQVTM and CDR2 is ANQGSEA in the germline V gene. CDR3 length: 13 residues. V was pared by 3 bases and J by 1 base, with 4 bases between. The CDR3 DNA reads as TGCAGCGTTGACCAGTCTGGGGCCAACGTCCTGACTTTC. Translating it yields CSVDQSGANVLTF. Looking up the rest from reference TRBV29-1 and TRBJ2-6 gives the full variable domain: SAVISQKPSRDICQRGTSLTIQCQVDSQVTMMFWYRQQPGQSLTLIATANQGSEATYESGFVIDKFPISRPNLTFSTLTVSNMSPEDSSIYLCSVDQSGANVLTFGAGSRLTVL.